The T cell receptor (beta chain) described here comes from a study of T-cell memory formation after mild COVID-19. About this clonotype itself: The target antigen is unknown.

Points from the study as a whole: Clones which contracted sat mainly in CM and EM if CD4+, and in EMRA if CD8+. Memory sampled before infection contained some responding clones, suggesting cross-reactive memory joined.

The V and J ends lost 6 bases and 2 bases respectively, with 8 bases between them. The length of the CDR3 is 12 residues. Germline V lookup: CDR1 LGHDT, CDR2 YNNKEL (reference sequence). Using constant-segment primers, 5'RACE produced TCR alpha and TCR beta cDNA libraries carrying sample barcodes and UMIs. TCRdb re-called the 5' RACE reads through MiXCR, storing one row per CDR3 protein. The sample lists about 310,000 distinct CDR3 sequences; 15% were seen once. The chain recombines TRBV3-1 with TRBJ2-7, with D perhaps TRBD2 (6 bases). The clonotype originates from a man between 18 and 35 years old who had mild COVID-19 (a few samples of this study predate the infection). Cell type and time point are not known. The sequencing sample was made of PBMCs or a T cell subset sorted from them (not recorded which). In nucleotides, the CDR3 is TGTGCCAGCAGTTGGACTACCTACGAGCAGTACTTC. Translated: CASSWTTYEQYF.